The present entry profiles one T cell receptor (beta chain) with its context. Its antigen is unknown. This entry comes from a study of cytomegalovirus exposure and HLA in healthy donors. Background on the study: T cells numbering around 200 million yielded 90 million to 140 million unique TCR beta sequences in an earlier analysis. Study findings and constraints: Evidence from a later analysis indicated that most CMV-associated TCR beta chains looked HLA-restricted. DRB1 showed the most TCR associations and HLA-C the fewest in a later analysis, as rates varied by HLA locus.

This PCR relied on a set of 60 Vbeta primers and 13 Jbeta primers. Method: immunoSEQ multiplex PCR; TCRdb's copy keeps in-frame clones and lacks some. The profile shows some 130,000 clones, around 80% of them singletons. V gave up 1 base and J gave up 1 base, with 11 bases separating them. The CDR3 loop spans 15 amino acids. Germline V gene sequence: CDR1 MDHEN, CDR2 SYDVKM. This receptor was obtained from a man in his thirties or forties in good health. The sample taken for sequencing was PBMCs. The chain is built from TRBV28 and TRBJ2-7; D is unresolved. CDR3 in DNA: TGTGCCAGCAGTTTATTTGTAGCCCGTTCCTACGAGCAGTACTTC. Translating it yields CASSLFVARSYEQYF. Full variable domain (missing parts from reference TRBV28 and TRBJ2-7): DVKVTQSSRYLVKRTGEKVFLECVQDMDHENMFWYRQDPGLGLRLIYFSYDVKMKEKGDIPEGYSVSREKKERFSLILESASTNQTSMYLCASSLFVARSYEQYFGPGTRLTVT.